Below, one T cell receptor (beta chain) is given with its context. Its antigen remains unidentified. This entry is derived from a study of T-cell memory formation after mild COVID-19. Findings and limits, study-wide: The finding that pre-infection memory included some responding clones suggested that cross-reactive memory joined.

Trimming shortened V by 6 bases and J by 5 bases, and 19 bases separated the two germline ends. The CDR3 runs to 15 residues. TCRdb redid the calling of the 5' RACE reads with MiXCR, one entry per CDR3 protein. Among some 200,000 distinct CDR3 sequences, over 20% were seen once, and the ten largest hold under 30%. The chain combines TRBV12-3 or TRBV12-4 with TRBJ1-2; D possibly corresponds to TRBD1 (6 bases). The sequence derives from an adult woman who had mild COVID-19 (a few samples of this study predate the infection). Cell type and time point are not known. Sequences were obtained from PBMCs or a T cell subset sorted from them (not recorded which). The CDR3 reads CASRPKDSLGYGYTF. In DNA form, the CDR3 reads TGTGCCAGCAGACCGAAGGACAGCTTGGGGTATGGCTACACCTTC.